Ten or more counts support the clone carrying this TCR beta chain. The antigen remains undetermined. cDNA was made from approximately 0.55 ug RNA using alpha and beta constant primers. Alpha and beta chain libraries were made separately by chain-specific third strand synthesis with multiplexing indices. Each CDR3 protein is one row after TCRdb ran MiXCR on the 5' RACE reads. Found here are more than 4,500 distinct CDR3 sequences, around 20% of them singletons; the top ten hold roughly 28%. These data belong to a study of HIV-infected patients and healthy controls. Study details: Total CDR3 counts per chain did not differ significantly between patients and controls.

Antiretroviral therapy had run roughly three months, about 14 weeks, before follow-up blood collection. No cell fractionation was done, so the repertoire covers all unsorted peripheral blood T cells. People with immunomodulatory therapy, recent vaccination or treatment interruptions were not enrolled. Findings and limits, study-wide: MAIT alpha-chain CDR3s were frequent in healthy controls, depleted in HIV+. Healthy control repertoires had roughly threefold more distinct CDR3s than untreated HIV+ repertoires, and higher Shannon diversity.

The CDR3 runs to 14 residues. Germline V CDR1 and CDR2: SGHRS, YFSETQ. V lost 2 bases, J lost 6 bases, and 13 bases lay in between. This chain joins TRBV5-1 and TRBJ2-3; no clear D. The sample consisted of blood, taken during antiretroviral therapy. This TCR was recovered from an adult with HIV infection. Written as DNA, the CDR3 is TGCGCCAGCAGCTTTGGGTCCGTGGGGGATACGCAGTATTTT. It is translated as CASSFGSVGDTQYF.